This is a list of T cell receptor beta chains from one sample in a study of beta chain features in type 1 diabetes. Clones were read by immunoSEQ multiplex PCR, and TCRdb kept only the in-frame ones, dropping some. The table includes 350,000 to 400,000 clones, roughly 12% detected once. The sample comprised naive CD4+ T cells from blood. These receptors came from a woman aged 18-35 years with type 1 diabetes. CDR3s include the opening cysteine and the closing phenylalanine or tryptophan. The order of the fields is V gene, J gene, CDR3 protein.

v_call: TRBV29-1; j_call: TRBJ1-4; cdr3_aa: CSVGGPATNEKLFF
v_call: TRBV5-4; j_call: TRBJ1-2; cdr3_aa: CASSFFGGGYTF
v_call: TRBV7-9; j_call: TRBJ2-5; cdr3_aa: CASNEYLDGTQYF
v_call: TRBV19; j_call: TRBJ1-4; cdr3_aa: CASSWGGPNEKLFF
v_call: TRBV18; j_call: TRBJ1-1; cdr3_aa: CASSPLENTEAFF
v_call: TRBV5-1; j_call: TRBJ1-2; cdr3_aa: CASSFRGSNYGYTF
v_call: TRBV5-1; j_call: TRBJ2-4; cdr3_aa: CASTLGGPTAKNIQYF
v_call: TRBV18; j_call: TRBJ2-1; cdr3_aa: CASSQPGQGKDEQFF
v_call: TRBV5-1; j_call: TRBJ2-1; cdr3_aa: CASSFGVAGESSYNEQFF
v_call: TRBV13; j_call: TRBJ2-2; cdr3_aa: CASSPRLVSATNTGELFF
v_call: TRBV5-4; j_call: TRBJ2-1; cdr3_aa: CASSWAQGGGANEQFF
v_call: TRBV4-3; j_call: TRBJ1-2; cdr3_aa: CASSQYRQSGGYTF
v_call: TRBV7-3; j_call: TRBJ2-2; cdr3_aa: CASRRQGDTGELFF
v_call: TRBV4-3; j_call: TRBJ2-3; cdr3_aa: CASSPGNSQFFNVDTQYF
v_call: TRBV13; j_call: TRBJ1-1; cdr3_aa: CASSLWGQGVRTEAFF
v_call: TRBV5-1; j_call: TRBJ2-1; cdr3_aa: CASSLDRARSSYNEQFF
v_call: TRBV28; j_call: TRBJ2-5; cdr3_aa: CASSSVSETQYF
v_call: TRBV25-1; j_call: TRBJ2-2; cdr3_aa: CASSDQGPGELFF
v_call: TRBV5-1; j_call: TRBJ2-5; cdr3_aa: CASSGGAAKETQYF
v_call: TRBV7-9; j_call: TRBJ1-3; cdr3_aa: CASSLKEQPSGNTIYF
v_call: TRBV7-9; j_call: TRBJ1-5; cdr3_aa: CASSSDRQDLLQPQHF
v_call: TRBV7-8; j_call: TRBJ2-5; cdr3_aa: CATPEAGYDQYF
v_call: TRBV4-1; j_call: TRBJ2-1; cdr3_aa: CASSQGLREQFF
v_call: TRBV5-4; j_call: TRBJ2-1; cdr3_aa: CASSSGLENEQFF
v_call: TRBV11-1; j_call: TRBJ2-7; cdr3_aa: CASSLATGGSYEQYF
v_call: TRBV28; j_call: TRBJ1-2; cdr3_aa: CASTWGSSYGYTF
v_call: TRBV9; j_call: TRBJ2-7; cdr3_aa: CASSVGDRLSSYEQYF
v_call: TRBV15; j_call: TRBJ2-1; cdr3_aa: CATSRGLAGRYNEQFF
v_call: TRBV14; j_call: TRBJ1-1; cdr3_aa: CASSQQGMGTEAFF
v_call: TRBV18; j_call: TRBJ1-1; cdr3_aa: CASSPPGGETEAFF
v_call: TRBV5-1; j_call: TRBJ1-4; cdr3_aa: CASSPVATNEKLFF
v_call: TRBV9; j_call: TRBJ1-1; cdr3_aa: CASSVDRANTEAFF
v_call: TRBV13; j_call: TRBJ1-1; cdr3_aa: CASSLAGAVTEAFF
v_call: TRBV23-1; j_call: TRBJ1-5; cdr3_aa: CASIGTGFDHPQHF
v_call: TRBV20-1; j_call: TRBJ2-7; cdr3_aa: CSADGPAEQYF
v_call: TRBV5-4; j_call: TRBJ2-1; cdr3_aa: CASRVLAESSYNEQFF
v_call: TRBV2; j_call: TRBJ2-7; cdr3_aa: CASRRTGMYEQYF
v_call: TRBV23-1; j_call: TRBJ2-7; cdr3_aa: CASSSIVTAGNPGVMYEQYF
v_call: TRBV28; j_call: TRBJ1-5; cdr3_aa: CASSSGQANQPQHF
v_call: TRBV7-2; j_call: TRBJ2-1; cdr3_aa: CADSVRASYNEQFF
v_call: TRBV7-2; j_call: TRBJ2-3; cdr3_aa: CASSLRQGGTDTQYF
v_call: TRBV5-6; j_call: TRBJ1-2; cdr3_aa: CASSSPWTAYGYTF
v_call: TRBV5-4; j_call: TRBJ2-1; cdr3_aa: CASSLGTSGGYNEQFF
v_call: TRBV2; j_call: TRBJ1-4; cdr3_aa: CASSVDREGEKLFF
v_call: TRBV4-3; j_call: TRBJ2-1; cdr3_aa: CASSQIMGRGNEQFF
v_call: TRBV7-9; j_call: TRBJ2-7; cdr3_aa: CASSRTAYEQYF
v_call: TRBV9; j_call: TRBJ2-2; cdr3_aa: CASSAVSGELFF
v_call: TRBV28; j_call: TRBJ1-2; cdr3_aa: CASISDPRDRYYGYTF
v_call: TRBV4-3; j_call: TRBJ2-7; cdr3_aa: CASSQDPGQAYEQYF
v_call: TRBV27; j_call: TRBJ1-2; cdr3_aa: CASSPSGGYGYTF
v_call: TRBV7-9; j_call: TRBJ2-5; cdr3_aa: CASSLQGFALQETQYF
v_call: TRBV4-3; j_call: TRBJ2-3; cdr3_aa: CASSRRVAGEMGDTQYF
v_call: TRBV9; j_call: TRBJ1-5; cdr3_aa: CASSADLDQPQHF
v_call: TRBV7-3; j_call: TRBJ2-3; cdr3_aa: CASSLTAREFTDTQYF
v_call: TRBV7-2; j_call: TRBJ2-3; cdr3_aa: CASSQMGGSSTDTQYF
v_call: TRBV29-1; j_call: TRBJ2-7; cdr3_aa: CSVSLRLAGVGEQYF